The entry below describes one T cell receptor (beta chain). Its antigen is currently unknown. The data were taken from a study of cytomegalovirus exposure and HLA in healthy donors. Across the study: Within the Caucasian-associated ancestry cluster were 65% to 85% of the 398 genotyped donors. Study-wide results and limits: In a later analysis, HLA-C alleles had the fewest associated TCRs, DRB1 alleles the most. CMV serostatus was the only immune exposure information that was available. TCR beta sequences reportedly predicted most subjects' HLA-A and HLA-B alleles accurately.

The V gene lost 6 bases and the J gene lost 5 bases, with 20 bases spanning the gap. The CDR3 consists of 17 residues. Germline lookup yields CDR1 SGHVS and CDR2 FQNEAQ. PCR amplification relied on 60 Vbeta primers (plus 13 Jbeta primers). Sequencing was performed with immunoSEQ multiplex PCR; in TCRdb, only in-frame clones are kept and a portion is missing. This sample carries 200,000 to 250,000 clones, about 74% of them seen once, and the ten largest clones take about 1.9%. The gene calls are TRBV7-8 and TRBJ1-6, with D perhaps TRBD1 (5 bases). This receptor was obtained from a woman in her twenties or thirties in good health and CMV-seronegative. The sequenced material came from PBMCs. The CDR3 DNA follows: TGTGCCAGCAGTCGCGCGGTCGGGGGAGCAGATAATTCACCCCTCCACTTT. Its protein product is CASSRAVGGADNSPLHF.